A single sample gave rise to the 16 T cell receptor beta chains below, sequenced in a study of cytomegalovirus exposure and HLA in healthy donors. The primer mix had 60 Vbeta and 13 Jbeta primers. The protocol was immunoSEQ multiplex PCR, while the TCRdb copy is restricted to in-frame clones and leaves out a portion. The sample consists of 110,000 to 150,000 clones, over 60% of them appearing once. Sequenced material: PBMCs. Receptors originate from a woman aged 25 to 45 in good health and CMV-seronegative.

The gene calls are TRBV5-6 and TRBJ2-1, with 13 bases fitting TRBD2. The CDR3 runs 15 residues. Looked up from germline, CDR1 is SGHDT and CDR2 is YYEEEE. The junction had 4 bases not matched to a gene; V was cut back by 4 bases and J by 6 bases. This chain's CDR3 is CASSKLAGGFNEQFF. CDR3 coding DNA: TGTGCCAGCAGCAAACTAGCGGGGGGGTTCAATGAGCAGTTCTTC.

The chain links TRBV7-8 to TRBJ2-1, with TRBD2 as a possible D gene (5 bases). The CDR3 has 15 residues. The ends were cut back, 5 bases at V and 0 bases at J, with 11 bases in the middle. Germline V gene lookup returns CDR1 SGHVS and CDR2 FQNEAQ. Here the CDR3 reads CASSRTSASYNEQFF. The CDR3 DNA reads TGTGCCAGCAGCCGAACTAGTGCCTCCTACAATGAGCAGTTCTTC.

This clone was detected a few times. The chain links TRBV21-1 to TRBJ1-4. TRBV21-1 is designated a pseudogene. This CDR3 comprises 17 residues. DNA for the CDR3: TGTGCCAGCAGCAAACGCGGAGCCCTTCGTAAACATGAAAAACTGTTTTTT. Residues: CASSKRGALRKHEKLFF.

Only a few counts were recorded for this clone. The chain employs TRBV12-5 and TRBJ2-3, with a tentative D call TRBD2 (8 bases). V gave up 7 bases and J gave up 6 bases, with 17 bases separating them. Germline loops: CDR1 LGHNT, CDR2 FRNRAP. CDR3 size: 14 residues. The CDR3 bases are TGTGCTAGTGACCTAGGGGGCGGGAGGGATACGCAGTATTTT. It yields the protein CASDLGGGRDTQYF.

The chain uses TRBV18 and TRBJ1-5; TRBD1 matches 7 bases. Germline V gene lookup returns CDR1 KGHSH and CDR2 LQKENI. The CDR3 extends over 15 amino acids. Trimming at V came to 3 bases and at J to 4 bases, leaving 6 bases not matched to a gene. The chain's CDR3 is CASSPATGLNQPQHF. The CDR3 region has the DNA TGTGCCAGCTCACCGGCGACAGGGCTAAATCAGCCCCAGCATTTT.

The chain recombines TRBV2 with TRBJ1-1; D uncertain. CDR3 length equals 14 residues. Trimming stripped 3 bases from V and 0 bases from J, with 8 bases between. Germline-derived CDR1 and CDR2 are SNHLY and FYNNEI. This CDR3 is CASSDWHMNTEAFF. CDR3 DNA sequence: TGTGCCAGCAGTGACTGGCACATGAACACTGAAGCTTTCTTT.

As to this clone: At one of its ends the junction is not consistent with the germline gene, which may arise from a read error. This chain links TRBV7-3 with TRBJ1-1; D is ambiguous. Germline CDR1 reads SGHTA; CDR2 reads FQGTGA. The CDR3 is 13 residues long. As DNA, the CDR3 is TGTGCCAGTAGCTTAAGAAAGGAGGGTGAGGCTTTCTTT. This encodes CASSLRKEGEAFF.

This chain links TRBV5-6 with TRBJ1-2; D is perhaps TRBD1 (5 bases). The germline CDR1 and CDR2 sequences are SGHDT and YYEEEE. The V gene lost 1 base and the J gene lost 8 bases, with 12 bases spanning the gap. The CDR3 sequence is 13 residues long. This chain's CDR3 is CASSLRQGGGYTF. CDR3 sequence (DNA): TGTGCCAGCAGCTTGAGGCAGGGCGGCGGCTACACCTTC.

This clone was seen only a few times. The DNA for the CDR3 is TGTGCCAGCAGTGAACTAGTCTATGGCTACACCTTC. Its translation is CASSELVYGYTF. The V and J genes are TRBV2 and TRBJ1-2; D ambiguous. Germline V lookup: CDR1 SNHLY, CDR2 FYNNEI. Trimming pared 2 bases from V and 4 bases from J, leaving 5 bases between. The CDR3 contains 12 residues.

CDR3 in amino acids: CASSLGGGAGASCFF. CDR3 nucleotides: TGCGCCAGCAGCTTGGGGGGTGGGGCGGGGGCATCTTGTTTCTTT. V gene TRBV5-1 combines with J gene TRBJ1-1; D is perhaps TRBD1 (6 bases). This CDR3 contains 15 residues. Trimming cost V 0 bases and J 13 bases, with 22 bases left between them. Germline V lookup: CDR1 SGHRS, CDR2 YFSETQ.

The V gene is TRBV7-6, the J gene TRBJ2-7, with 10 bases fitting TRBD1. This CDR3 has 16 amino acids. Germline CDR1 and CDR2: SGHVS and FNYEAQ. Germline trimming cut 5 bases from V and 5 bases from J; bases unmatched to any gene: 12. The CDR3 nucleotides read TGTGCCAGCAGCCCTATCCGGGACAGGGGCGGCCACGAGCAGTACTTC. It is translated as CASSPIRDRGGHEQYF.

The gene calls are TRBV13 and TRBJ1-2; 8 bases are a match to TRBD1. V lost 5 bases to trimming and J lost 4 bases; unmatched junction nucleotides: 6. CDR1 and CDR2 from the germline V gene are PRHDT and FYEKMQ (reference sequence). The CDR3 is 14 residues long. CDR3 sequence reads: CASSHTGGFYGYTF. The CDR3 region has the DNA TGTGCCAGCAGCCACACAGGGGGGTTCTATGGCTACACCTTC.

Here the CDR3 DNA reads TGTGCCAGCAGTTATACAACGAATCAGCCCCAGCATTTT. Translated, it gives CASSYTTNQPQHF. V and J are TRBV6-5 and TRBJ1-5; D remains unclear. CDR1 is MNHEY, CDR2 SVGAGI, per germline. The CDR3 consists of 13 residues. Trimming pared 3 bases from V and 4 bases from J, leaving 7 bases between.

This clone was found a few times. The chain carries TRBV5-1 and TRBJ2-7, with 7 bases that match TRBD1. Per germline, CDR1 SGHRS and CDR2 YFSETQ. The junction had 8 bases not matched to a gene; V was cut back by 4 bases and J by 7 bases. The CDR3 is 13 amino acids. The CDR3 reads CASSRDSKREQYF. Written as DNA, the CDR3 is TGCGCCAGCAGCCGGGACAGCAAGAGGGAGCAGTACTTC. The variable domain in full, completed from reference TRBV5-1 and TRBJ2-7, reads KAGVTQTPRYLIKTRGQQVTLSCSPISGHRSVSWYQQTPGQGLQFLFEYFSETQRNKGNFPGRFSGRQFSNSRSEMNVSTLELGDSALYLCASSRDSKREQYFGPGTRLTVT.

The rearrangement links TRBV7-9 to TRBJ2-2, with D perhaps TRBD1 (6 bases). Germline CDR1 SEHNR, CDR2 FQNEAQ (reference sequence). V lost 6 bases and J lost 4, with 9 bases in between. There are 13 residues in the CDR3. CDR3 sequence reads: CASRLQGTGELFF. CDR3 nucleotides: TGTGCCAGCAGATTACAGGGCACCGGGGAGCTGTTTTTT.

This clone appeared once. This chain uses TRBV6-6 with TRBJ1-1; no firm D call. The germline V and J ends were trimmed by 7 bases and 4 bases, with 13 bases remaining between them. CDR1 and CDR2 from the germline V gene are MNHNY and SVGAGI (reference sequence). The CDR3 length is 13 residues. The CDR3 reads CASIFRGGTEAFF. In nucleotides, the CDR3 is TGTGCCAGCATTTTCCGGGGAGGCACTGAAGCTTTCTTT.